Below, 22 T cell receptor beta chains from the same sample are listed, as sequenced in a study of PD-1 blockade in classical Hodgkin lymphoma. Produced via immunoSEQ multiplex PCR; TCRdb's table is partial and in-frame only. The sample shows roughly 55,000 clones, roughly 80% of them seen only once. Relapse was seen in all patients after autologous stem cell transplantation, and brentuximab vedotin exposure was variable. The material was peripheral blood mononuclear cells (PBMCs), obtained at baseline. The receptor set was obtained from a human donor with classical Hodgkin lymphoma.

This clone was picked up one time. This chain connects TRBV6-5 to TRBJ1-1; 8 bases align to TRBD1. The germline V gene encodes CDR1 MNHEY and CDR2 SVGAGI. V gave up 1 base and J gave up 5 bases; unmatched junction bases: 6. This CDR3 spans 15 amino acids. The chain's CDR3 is CASSYFGQGNTEAFF. CDR3 sequence (DNA): TGTGCCAGCAGTTACTTCGGACAGGGAAATACTGAAGCTTTCTTT.

The chain couples TRBV7-8 to TRBJ2-1, with D perhaps matching TRBD2 (7 bases). The CDR3 spans 15 residues. The V and J ends lost 6 bases and 8 bases respectively, with 20 bases between them. CDR1 is SGHVS, CDR2 FQNEAQ, per germline. CDR3 coding DNA: TGTGCCAGCAGACAGGGACTACCGAAGGGTGATGAGCAGTTCTTC. Translation gives CASRQGLPKGDEQFF.

This chain links TRBV30 with TRBJ2-1; perhaps TRBD2 as D (6 bases). The CDR3 loop spans 18 amino acids. Trimming stripped 1 base from V and 0 bases from J, with 19 bases between. CDR1 and CDR2 from the germline V gene are GTSNPN and SVGIG (reference sequence). In nucleotides, the CDR3 is TGTGCCTGGAGTGGATCTTACCGGGACTCCCACTCCTACAATGAGCAGTTCTTC. This encodes CAWSGSYRDSHSYNEQFF.

The chain combines TRBV25-1 with TRBJ2-1; no clear D. The CDR3 is made up of 15 amino acids. V was cut by 2 bases and J by 0 bases, with 8 bases left in between. Germline assignment: CDR1 MGHDK and CDR2 SYGVNS. CDR3 sequence: CASSEGPSSYNEQFF. The DNA of the CDR3 is TGTGCCAGCAGTGAAGGCCCGAGCTCCTACAATGAGCAGTTCTTC.

The chain carries TRBV19 and TRBJ2-5, with D perhaps TRBD1 (7 bases). In germline, CDR1 is LNHDA, CDR2 SQIVND (reference sequence). The CDR3 is 14 amino acids. V lost 7 bases, J lost 5 bases, and 17 bases lay in between. The CDR3 DNA reads TGTGCCAGTACCCTTTCAGGGGGGAGGGAGACCCAGTACTTC. Amino acid sequence: CASTLSGGRETQYF.

The genes are TRBV15 and TRBJ2-3, with 7 bases that match TRBD2. This CDR3 has 14 residues. J was trimmed by 2 bases and V by 7 bases; bases with no gene match: 6. Germline values: CDR1 LNHNV, CDR2 YYDKDF (reference sequence). CDR3 sequence: CATKAAGDTDTQYF. The CDR3 DNA sequence: TGTGCCACCAAGGCCGCGGGAGACACAGATACGCAGTATTTT.

The chain uses TRBV6-4 and TRBJ2-1; 12 bases agree with TRBD2. CDR1 MRHNA and CDR2 SNTAGT come from the germline V gene. The ends lost 0 bases at V and 6 bases at J; junction bases unmatched: 0. The CDR3 is 15 residues long. CDR3 bases: TGTGCCAGCAGTGACTCGACTAGCGGGAGCAATGAGCAGTTCTTC. Its translation is CASSDSTSGSNEQFF.

V usage is TRBV5-4 and J usage is TRBJ2-7; 9 bases align to TRBD1. Trimming cost V 4 bases and J 2 bases; bases outside gene matches: 7. Germline V gives CDR1 SGHNT, CDR2 YYREEE (reference sequence). CDR3 size: 15 residues. The CDR3, as DNA: TGTGCCAGCAGCGGTCGGGACAGGGCGCCCTACGAGCAGTACTTC. Protein: CASSGRDRAPYEQYF.

The V gene is TRBV13, the J gene TRBJ2-3; TRBD2 matches 9 bases. With V trimmed by 2 bases and J by 3 bases, 9 bases remained unmatched. CDR1 is PRHDT, CDR2 FYEKMQ, per germline (reference sequence). The length of the CDR3 is 17 residues. The CDR3 DNA reads TGTGCCAGCAGCTTACGTGCGGGAGGGCCTAGGACAGATACGCAGTATTTT. It is translated as CASSLRAGGPRTDTQYF.

V usage is TRBV18 and J usage is TRBJ1-1; 7 nucleotides line up with TRBD1. This CDR3 spans 18 amino acids. Per germline, CDR1 KGHSH and CDR2 LQKENI. V lost 3 bases and J lost 0; bases outside the gene matches: 13. The CDR3 sequence: CASSPRGQSTFMNTEAFF. DNA for the CDR3: TGTGCCAGCTCACCGAGGGGACAGAGTACCTTCATGAACACTGAAGCTTTCTTT.

The chain combines TRBV19 with TRBJ1-2; the D is unclear. Deletions cut 0 bases from V and 0 bases from J, with 8 bases between. This CDR3 contains 15 residues. Germline assignment: CDR1 LNHDA and CDR2 SQIVND (reference sequence). CDR3 region: CASSIDGLPNYGYTF. The CDR3, as DNA: TGTGCCAGTAGTATAGATGGGCTCCCTAACTATGGCTACACCTTC.

V gene TRBV5-1 combines with J gene TRBJ2-2; no definite D call. Trimming removed 2 bases from V and 2 bases from J, with 7 bases in between. This CDR3 has 14 residues. The germline V gene encodes CDR1 SGHRS and CDR2 YFSETQ. The DNA of the CDR3 is TGCGCCAGCAGCTTATACGGTAACACCGGGGAGCTGTTTTTT. It translates to CASSLYGNTGELFF.

The chain joins TRBV19 to TRBJ2-1; 13 nucleotides align to TRBD2. The CDR3 extends over 15 amino acids. Per germline, CDR1 LNHDA and CDR2 SQIVND (reference sequence). Unmatched junction bases numbered 3, after V lost 2 bases and J lost 8 bases. CDR3 nucleotide sequence: TGTGCCAGTAGTATACCGGGACTAGCGGGATATGAGCAGTTCTTC. It specifies CASSIPGLAGYEQFF.

V and J are TRBV30 and TRBJ2-1; 9 bases are shared with TRBD2. In germline, CDR1 is GTSNPN, CDR2 SVGIG (reference sequence). The CDR3 runs to 12 residues. J was trimmed by 12 bases and V by 3 bases; bases with no gene match: 6. The CDR3 region is CAWRASSGVQFF. CDR3 bases: TGTGCCTGGAGGGCATCTAGCGGGGTGCAGTTCTTC.

This clone was picked up one time. This chain connects TRBV7-6 to TRBJ1-1; D not certain. Per germline, CDR1 SGHVS and CDR2 FNYEAQ. This CDR3 contains 13 residues. The V and J ends lost 2 bases and 1 base respectively, with 5 bases between them. CDR3 coding DNA: TGTGCCAGCAGCTTATTTGAGAACACTGAAGCTTTCTTT. Translating it yields CASSLFENTEAFF.

This chain joins TRBV11-2 and TRBJ1-4; perhaps TRBD1 as D (5 bases). The length of the CDR3 is 14 residues. Between the trimmed V and J ends, which lost 2 bases and 7 bases, there was a span of 11 bases. Germline values: CDR1 SGHAT, CDR2 FQNNGV. For the CDR3, the DNA is TGTGCCAGCAGCTTACAGGGTCAGGGTGAAAAACTGTTTTTT. Translation: CASSLQGQGEKLFF. The variable domain in full, with the rest retrieved from reference TRBV11-2 and TRBJ1-4, is EAGVAQSPRYKIIEKRQSVAFWCNPISGHATLYWYQQILGQGPKLLIQFQNNGVVDDSQLPKDRFSAERLKGVDSTLKIQPAKLEDSAVYLCASSLQGQGEKLFFGSGTQLSVL.

The chain employs TRBV10-3 and TRBJ2-7; 13 nucleotides match TRBD2. Per the germline V gene, CDR1 is ENHRY and CDR2 is SYGVKD. The ends lost 2 bases at V and 0 bases at J; junction bases unmatched: 4. This CDR3 region has 17 residues. The CDR3 DNA follows: TGTGCCATCAGTGAGGGACTAGCGGGAGCGGGCTCCTACGAGCAGTACTTC. Translating gives CAISEGLAGAGSYEQYF.

The chain couples TRBV5-5 to TRBJ1-5, with 9 bases identical to TRBD1. Germline loops: CDR1 SGHKS, CDR2 YYEKEE (reference sequence). The ends lost 4 bases at V and 7 bases at J; junction bases unmatched: 12. The CDR3 is 16 amino acids. The CDR3: CASSQSGTGYGQPQHF. CDR3 nucleotides: TGTGCCAGCAGCCAATCCGGGACAGGGTATGGGCAGCCCCAGCATTTT.

CDR3 nucleotide sequence: TGTGCCAGCAGCGCTCCGGGACTAGCGGGAGCGGGATCCTACAATGAGCAGTTCTTC. The encoded protein is CASSAPGLAGAGSYNEQFF. The genes are TRBV9 and TRBJ2-1; 14 bases align to TRBD2. Germline lookup yields CDR1 SGDLS and CDR2 YYNGEE. V was clipped by 3 bases and J by 1 base; unmatched bases: 9. This CDR3 is built from 19 residues.

The chain recombines TRBV11-2 with TRBJ1-5; a possible D gene is TRBD1 (6 bases). Germline values: CDR1 SGHAT, CDR2 FQNNGV. The CDR3 loop spans 14 amino acids. Trimming took 4 bases from V and 0 from J, leaving 7 bases between them. CDR3 sequence: CASSWGHSNQPQHF. The CDR3 coding sequence is TGTGCCAGCAGCTGGGGGCATAGCAATCAGCCCCAGCATTTT.

The chain recombines TRBV7-9 with TRBJ1-5; D gene unclear. The CDR3 totals 15 residues. The ends were cut back, 5 bases at V and 0 bases at J, with 11 bases in the middle. Per germline, CDR1 SEHNR and CDR2 FQNEAQ (reference sequence). CDR3 DNA: TGTGCCAGCAGCCCCCAGAAGGGTAGCAATCAGCCCCAGCATTTT. Its translation is CASSPQKGSNQPQHF.

This sequence joins TRBV5-4 and TRBJ2-1, with 7 positions matching TRBD2. Looked up from germline, CDR1 is SGHNT and CDR2 is YYREEE (reference sequence). CDR3 length: 16 amino acids. The junction had 6 bases not matched to a gene; V was cut back by 3 bases and J by 0 bases. The CDR3 region is CASSSLAAGSYNEQFF. CDR3 DNA: TGTGCCAGCAGCTCTCTAGCGGCTGGCTCCTACAATGAGCAGTTCTTC.